This T cell receptor (beta chain) was recorded in a study of blood T cell repertoires in COVID-19. Study-level background: In each case, the material was cDNA or gDNA derived from T cells, B-cell-depleted T cells, or PBMCs.

Data came from immunoSEQ multiplex PCR; TCRdb stores just in-frame clones and leaves some out. The sample includes roughly 300,000 clones, 80% to 90% of them seen just once. V was clipped by 5 bases and J by 3 bases, with 18 bases between them. Germline V CDR1 and CDR2: SGHVS, FQNEAQ. CDR3 size: 16 residues. Participants' reported clinical history set cohort assignment. Sequenced material: PBMCs or T cells enriched from blood (not recorded which). The TCR originated in a woman aged 40 to 50 with acute COVID-19. The chain uses TRBV7-8 and TRBJ2-3; D is possibly TRBD2 (6 bases). This CDR3 reads CASSRAPGVRTDTQYF. The CDR3 DNA follows: TGTGCCAGCAGCCGAGCGCCGGGAGTTCGGACAGATACGCAGTATTTT.